These 2 T cell receptor beta chains were all obtained from the same sample, sequenced in a study of identical twins. MiXCR, run by TCRdb on the 5' RACE reads, gives a single entry per CDR3 protein. This sample carries hundreds of thousands of distinct CDR3 sequences, 21% of them seen once, and the ten largest clones take roughly 4%. These data were also reused for a study on T cells expressing NK-cell markers.

The material sequenced was PBMCs. These receptors were obtained from a woman between 18 and 29 years old in good health.

This clonotype was found a few times. The chain joins TRBV9 to TRBJ2-1; D is possibly TRBD2 (6 bases). The V end was cut by 8 bases, the J end by 8 bases, with 14 bases between. Germline V gives CDR1 SGDLS, CDR2 YYNGEE. The CDR3 runs 12 residues. The CDR3 region has the DNA TGTGCCAGTGGAAGGAGGGGCGATGAGCAGTTCTTC. This codes for CASGRRGDEQFF. Filled out from reference TRBV9 and TRBJ2-1, the complete variable domain reads DSGVTQTPKHLITATGQRVTLRCSPRSGDLSVYWYQQSLDQGLQFLIQYYNGEERAKGNILERFSAQQFPDLHSELNLSSLELGDSALYFCASGRRGDEQFFGPGTRLTVL.

The gene calls are TRBV7-9 and TRBJ2-7; either TRBD1 or TRBD2 may supply D (5 bases each). Germline CDR1 and CDR2: SEHNR and FQNEAQ (reference sequence). Trimming cost V 7 bases and J 3 bases, with 16 bases left between them. This CDR3 region has 14 residues. The DNA for the CDR3 is TGTGCCAGCATGTCGGGGCGGGCGAACTACGAGCAGTACTTC. Translating gives CASMSGRANYEQYF.